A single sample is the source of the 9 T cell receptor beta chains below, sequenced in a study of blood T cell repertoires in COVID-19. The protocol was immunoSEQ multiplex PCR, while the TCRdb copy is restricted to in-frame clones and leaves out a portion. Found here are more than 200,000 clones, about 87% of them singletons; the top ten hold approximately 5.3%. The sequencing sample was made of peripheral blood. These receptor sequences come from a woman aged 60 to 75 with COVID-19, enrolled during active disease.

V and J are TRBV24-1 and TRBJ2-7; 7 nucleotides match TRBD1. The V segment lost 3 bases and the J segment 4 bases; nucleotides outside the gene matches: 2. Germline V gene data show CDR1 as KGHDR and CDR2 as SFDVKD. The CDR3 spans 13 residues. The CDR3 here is CATSDNRGYEQYF. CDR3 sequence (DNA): TGTGCCACCAGTGATAACAGGGGTTACGAGCAGTACTTC.

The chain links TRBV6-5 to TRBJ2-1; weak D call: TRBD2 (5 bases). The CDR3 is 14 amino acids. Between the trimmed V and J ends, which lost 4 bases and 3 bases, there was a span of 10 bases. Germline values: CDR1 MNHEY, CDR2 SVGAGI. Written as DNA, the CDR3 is TGTGCCAGCAGTTGGACTGTTGGCTACAATGAGCAGTTCTTC. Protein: CASSWTVGYNEQFF.

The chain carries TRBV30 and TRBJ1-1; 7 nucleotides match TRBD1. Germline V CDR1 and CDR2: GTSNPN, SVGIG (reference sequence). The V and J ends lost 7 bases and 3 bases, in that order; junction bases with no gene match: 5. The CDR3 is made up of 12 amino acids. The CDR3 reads CAYTTGDTEAFF. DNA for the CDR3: TGTGCCTACACAACAGGGGACACTGAAGCTTTCTTT.

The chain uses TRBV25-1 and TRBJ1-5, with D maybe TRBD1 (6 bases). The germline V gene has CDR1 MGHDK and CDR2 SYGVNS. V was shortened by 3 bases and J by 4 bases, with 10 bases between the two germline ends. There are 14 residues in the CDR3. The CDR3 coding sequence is TGTGCCAGCAGTGACGGGACACCGAATCAGCCCCAGCATTTT. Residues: CASSDGTPNQPQHF.

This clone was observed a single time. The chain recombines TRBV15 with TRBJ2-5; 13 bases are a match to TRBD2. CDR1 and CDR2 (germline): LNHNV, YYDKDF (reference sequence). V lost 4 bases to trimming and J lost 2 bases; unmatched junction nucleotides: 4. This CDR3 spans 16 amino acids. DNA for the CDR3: TGTGCCACCAGCAACCGACTAGCGGGAGGTCAAGAGACCCAGTACTTC. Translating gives CATSNRLAGGQETQYF.

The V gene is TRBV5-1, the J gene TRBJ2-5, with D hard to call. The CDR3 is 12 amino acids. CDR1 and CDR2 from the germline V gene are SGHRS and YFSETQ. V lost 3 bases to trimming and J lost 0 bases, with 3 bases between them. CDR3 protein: CASSSNQETQYF. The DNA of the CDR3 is TGCGCCAGCAGCTCAAACCAAGAGACCCAGTACTTC.

The CDR3 DNA follows: TGTGCCAGCACCGAGACTAGCGGGGCAAACACCGGGGAGCTGTTTTTT. Residues: CASTETSGANTGELFF. The V call is TRBV6-4, the J call TRBJ2-2; the match to TRBD2 covers 11 bases. The CDR3 has 16 amino acids. The V gene end was trimmed by 7 bases and the J gene end by 2 bases; junction bases not matched to a gene: 6. Germline-derived CDR1 and CDR2 are MRHNA and SNTAGT.

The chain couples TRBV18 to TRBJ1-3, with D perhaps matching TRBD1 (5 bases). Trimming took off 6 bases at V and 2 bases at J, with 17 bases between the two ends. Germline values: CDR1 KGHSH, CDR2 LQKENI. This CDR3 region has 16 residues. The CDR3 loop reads CASSPGAGMPGNTIYF. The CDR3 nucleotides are TGTGCCAGCTCTCCAGGAGCAGGGATGCCTGGAAACACCATATATTTT.

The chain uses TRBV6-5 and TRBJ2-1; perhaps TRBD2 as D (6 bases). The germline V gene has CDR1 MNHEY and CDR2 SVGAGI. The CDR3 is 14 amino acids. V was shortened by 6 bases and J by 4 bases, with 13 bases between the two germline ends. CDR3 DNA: TGTGCCAGCAGGCCGGGAGCCATATACAATGAGCAGTTCTTC. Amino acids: CASRPGAIYNEQFF.